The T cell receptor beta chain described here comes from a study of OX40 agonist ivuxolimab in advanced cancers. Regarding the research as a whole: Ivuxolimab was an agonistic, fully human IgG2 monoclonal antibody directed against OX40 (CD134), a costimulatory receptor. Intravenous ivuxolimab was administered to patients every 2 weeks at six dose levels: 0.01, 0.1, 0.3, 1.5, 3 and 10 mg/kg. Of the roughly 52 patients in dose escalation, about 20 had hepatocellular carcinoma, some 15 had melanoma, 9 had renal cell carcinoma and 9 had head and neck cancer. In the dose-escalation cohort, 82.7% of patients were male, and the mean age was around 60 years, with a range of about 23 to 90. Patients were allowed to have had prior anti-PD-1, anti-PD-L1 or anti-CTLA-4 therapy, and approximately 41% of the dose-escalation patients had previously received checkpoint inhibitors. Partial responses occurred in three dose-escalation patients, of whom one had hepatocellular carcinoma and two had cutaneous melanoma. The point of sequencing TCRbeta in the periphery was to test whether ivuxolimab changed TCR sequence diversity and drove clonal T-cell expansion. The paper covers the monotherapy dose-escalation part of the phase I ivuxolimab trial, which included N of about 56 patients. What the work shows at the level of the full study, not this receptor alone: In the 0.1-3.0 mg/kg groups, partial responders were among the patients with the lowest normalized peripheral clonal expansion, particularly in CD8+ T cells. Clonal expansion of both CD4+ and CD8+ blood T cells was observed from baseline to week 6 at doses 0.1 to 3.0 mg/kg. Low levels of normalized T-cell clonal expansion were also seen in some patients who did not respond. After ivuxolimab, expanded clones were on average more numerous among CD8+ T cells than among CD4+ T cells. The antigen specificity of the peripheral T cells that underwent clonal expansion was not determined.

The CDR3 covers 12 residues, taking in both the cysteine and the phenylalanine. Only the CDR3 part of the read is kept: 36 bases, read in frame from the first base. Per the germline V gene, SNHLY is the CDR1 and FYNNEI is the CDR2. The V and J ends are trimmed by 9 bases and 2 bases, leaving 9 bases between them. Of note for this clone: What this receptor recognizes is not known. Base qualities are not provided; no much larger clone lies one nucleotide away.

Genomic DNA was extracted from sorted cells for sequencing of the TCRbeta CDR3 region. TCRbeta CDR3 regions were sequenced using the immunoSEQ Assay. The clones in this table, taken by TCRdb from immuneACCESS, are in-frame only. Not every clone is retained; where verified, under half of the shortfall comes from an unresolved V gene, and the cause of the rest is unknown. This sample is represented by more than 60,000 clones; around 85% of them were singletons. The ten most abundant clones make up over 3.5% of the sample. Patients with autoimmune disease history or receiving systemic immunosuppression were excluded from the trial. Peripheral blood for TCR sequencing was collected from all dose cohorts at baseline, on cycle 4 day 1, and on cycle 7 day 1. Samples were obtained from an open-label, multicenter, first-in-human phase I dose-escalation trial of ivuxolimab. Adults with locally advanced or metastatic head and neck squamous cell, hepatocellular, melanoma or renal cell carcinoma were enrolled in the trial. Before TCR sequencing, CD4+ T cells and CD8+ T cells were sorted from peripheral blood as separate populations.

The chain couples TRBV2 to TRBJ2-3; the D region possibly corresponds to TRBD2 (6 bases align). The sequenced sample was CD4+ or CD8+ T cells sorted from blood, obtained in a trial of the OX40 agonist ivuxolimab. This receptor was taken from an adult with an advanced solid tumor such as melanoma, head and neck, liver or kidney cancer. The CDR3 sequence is CASGTYTDTQYF. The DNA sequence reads TGTGCCAGTGGGACTTACACAGATACGCAGTATTTT.